This T cell receptor beta chain was obtained from a study of cytomegalovirus exposure and HLA in healthy donors. Whole-study results and caveats: The study listed under 200 cytomegalovirus-associated TCR beta chains. TCR association rates varied by HLA locus in a later analysis, with DRB1 highest and HLA-C lowest. Some 16,000 TCR beta sequences were associated with HLA alleles at 0.05 false discovery rate in a later analysis.

This PCR relied on a set of 60 Vbeta primers and 13 Jbeta primers. TCRdb's copy holds only in-frame clones and misses some; the assay was immunoSEQ multiplex PCR. The sample contains approximately 110,000 clones, 77% of which appear only once. V trimming: 4 bases; J trimming: 2 bases; junction bases outside the gene matches: 2. The germline gives CDR1 MDHEN, CDR2 SYDVKM. The length of the CDR3 is 14 residues. Remarks on this clone: Its antigen remains unidentified.

Sequencing input: PBMCs. The chain couples TRBV28 to TRBJ1-5, with 7 bases lining up with TRBD1. The clonotype was recovered from a middle-aged woman in good health and CMV-seropositive. CDR3 amino acids: CASSSGQGNQPQHF. The CDR3 region has the DNA TGTGCCAGCAGTTCTGGACAGGGCAATCAGCCCCAGCATTTT.